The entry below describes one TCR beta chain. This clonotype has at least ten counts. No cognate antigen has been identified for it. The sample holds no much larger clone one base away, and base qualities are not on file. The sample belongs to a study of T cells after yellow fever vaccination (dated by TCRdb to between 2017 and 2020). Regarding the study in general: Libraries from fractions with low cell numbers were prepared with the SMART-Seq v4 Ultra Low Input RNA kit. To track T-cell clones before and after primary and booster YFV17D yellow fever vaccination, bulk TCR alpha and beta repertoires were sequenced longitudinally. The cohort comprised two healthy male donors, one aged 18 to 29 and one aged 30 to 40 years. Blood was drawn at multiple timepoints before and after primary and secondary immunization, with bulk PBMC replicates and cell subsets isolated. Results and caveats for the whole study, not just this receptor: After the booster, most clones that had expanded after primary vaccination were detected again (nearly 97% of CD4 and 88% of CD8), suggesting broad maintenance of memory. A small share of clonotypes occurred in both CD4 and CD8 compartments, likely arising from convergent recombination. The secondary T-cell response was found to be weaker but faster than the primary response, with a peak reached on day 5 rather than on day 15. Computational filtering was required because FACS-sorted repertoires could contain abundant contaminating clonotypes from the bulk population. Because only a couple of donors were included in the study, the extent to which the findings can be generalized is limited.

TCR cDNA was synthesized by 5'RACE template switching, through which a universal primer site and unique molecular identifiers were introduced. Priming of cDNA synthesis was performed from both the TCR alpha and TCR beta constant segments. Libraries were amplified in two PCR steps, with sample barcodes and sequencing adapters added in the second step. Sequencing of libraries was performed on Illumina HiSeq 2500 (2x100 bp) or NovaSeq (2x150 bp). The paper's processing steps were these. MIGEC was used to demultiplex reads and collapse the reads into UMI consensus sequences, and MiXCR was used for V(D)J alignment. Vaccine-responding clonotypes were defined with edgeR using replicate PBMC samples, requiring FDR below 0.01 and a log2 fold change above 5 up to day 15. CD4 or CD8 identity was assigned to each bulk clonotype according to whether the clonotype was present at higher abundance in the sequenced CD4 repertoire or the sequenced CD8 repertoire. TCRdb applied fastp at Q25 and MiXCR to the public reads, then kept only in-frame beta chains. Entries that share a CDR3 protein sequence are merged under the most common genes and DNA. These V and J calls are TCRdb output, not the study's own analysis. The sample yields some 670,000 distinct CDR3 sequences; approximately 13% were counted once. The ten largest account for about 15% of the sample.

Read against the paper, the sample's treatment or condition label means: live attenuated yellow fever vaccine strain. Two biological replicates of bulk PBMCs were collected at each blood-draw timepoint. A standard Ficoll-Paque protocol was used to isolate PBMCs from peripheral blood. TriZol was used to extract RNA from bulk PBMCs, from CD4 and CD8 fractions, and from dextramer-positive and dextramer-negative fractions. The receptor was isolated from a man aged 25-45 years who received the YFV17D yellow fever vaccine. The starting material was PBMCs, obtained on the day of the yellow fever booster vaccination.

The sequence in DNA is TGTGCCAGCAGCCTAGAGTGGGGGACGAATGAGCAGTTCTTC. This encodes CASSLEWGTNEQFF. The rearrangement joined TRBV7-2 to TRBJ2-1; the D gene could be either TRBD1 or TRBD2, each agreeing at 5 bases. Taken from the germline V gene, the CDR1 and CDR2 loops are SGHTA and FQGNSA. The CDR3, cysteine through phenylalanine, is 14 amino acids long. Here the CDR3 DNA is all that survives: 42 bases in frame from base 1. The V and J ends are trimmed by 5 bases and 7 bases, leaving 15 bases between them.